The TCR beta chain described here comes from a study of technical replicates of blood from a handful of donors. The CDR3 has 16 amino acids. The V end lost 4 bases, the J end lost 4 bases, and 14 bases lay between the germline ends. Germline assignment: CDR1 MNHEY and CDR2 SVGAGI. The data were produced by immunoSEQ multiplex PCR, yet TCRdb's version contains in-frame clones alone and is incomplete. This table has 55,000 to 70,000 clones, approximately 86% appearing once. The source of this sequence is a human donor in good health. Some clones in this sample may be carry-over from other donors' samples. Source material: PBMCs. The chain joins TRBV6-5 to TRBJ2-6; D is unresolved. CDR3 loop: CASSSIEVVGANVLTF. The CDR3 region has the DNA TGTGCCAGCAGTTCCATAGAGGTGGTCGGGGCCAACGTCCTGACTTTC.